These 27 T cell receptor beta chains share one sample of origin, sequenced in a study of neurological immune-mediated disorders. Via MiXCR, TCRdb re-called the 5' RACE reads, giving one row per CDR3 protein. In the table there are tens of thousands of distinct CDR3 sequences, just under 6.5% of which are singletons. The sample taken for sequencing was CD4+ T cells from blood. The receptors here all came from a woman aged 35 to 49 in good health.

In its sample, this clonotype was seen many times. The chain couples TRBV7-2 to TRBJ2-1; 7 positions match TRBD2. J was trimmed by 0 bases and V by 5 bases; bases with no gene match: 7. The CDR3 sequence is 16 residues long. Germline loops: CDR1 SGHTA, CDR2 FQGNSA. The CDR3 spells CASSPGLAASYNEQFF. The CDR3 coding sequence is TGTGCCAGCAGCCCAGGCCTAGCGGCCTCCTACAATGAGCAGTTCTTC.

In its sample, this clonotype was seen many times. The V call is TRBV5-1, the J call TRBJ1-6; possibly TRBD1 for D (6 bases). The V gene's germline CDR1 is SGHRS and CDR2 YFSETQ. V lost 0 bases and J 9 bases, leaving 13 bases between the germline ends. This CDR3 comprises 15 residues. The CDR3 bases are TGCGCCAGCAGCTTGGAGGCAGGGGCCATTTCACCCCTCCACTTT. Residues: CASSLEAGAISPLHF.

Ten or more counts support this clonotype. This chain links TRBV3-1 with TRBJ2-1; no definite D call. There are 13 residues in the CDR3. V was clipped by 1 base and J by 6 bases, with 7 bases between them. Germline V gene lookup returns CDR1 LGHDT and CDR2 YNNKEL (reference sequence). This CDR3 is CASSQARSNEQFF. The DNA for the CDR3 is TGTGCCAGCAGCCAAGCCCGGAGCAATGAGCAGTTCTTC.

This clonotype was seen at least ten times. The genes are TRBV5-1 and TRBJ2-3; D uncertain. Per germline, CDR1 SGHRS and CDR2 YFSETQ. With 0 bases removed from V and 2 bases from J, the gap between germline ends came to 10 bases. The CDR3 is 15 residues long. The CDR3 region has the DNA TGCGCCAGCAGCTTGGCTAGGCAGCTCACAGATACGCAGTATTTT. Protein sequence: CASSLARQLTDTQYF.

The sample holds many counts of this clonotype. The gene calls are TRBV7-2 and TRBJ2-3, with D possibly matching TRBD2 (5 bases). The V gene's germline CDR1 is SGHTA and CDR2 FQGNSA. The germline V and J ends were trimmed by 6 bases and 5 bases, with 12 bases remaining between them. This CDR3 comprises 13 residues. The CDR3 sequence is CASRPPSGDTQYF. The CDR3 DNA sequence: TGTGCCAGCAGACCCCCGAGCGGAGATACGCAGTATTTT.

The rearrangement links TRBV3-1 to TRBJ2-2; 13 bases match TRBD2. CDR3 length: 17 amino acids. Per the germline V gene, CDR1 is LGHDT and CDR2 is YNNKEL (reference sequence). V trimming: 3 bases; J trimming: 6 bases; junction bases outside the gene matches: 7. Here the CDR3 reads CASSHETSGRFSGELFF. Written as DNA, the CDR3 is TGTGCCAGCAGCCACGAGACTAGCGGGAGGTTTTCCGGGGAGCTGTTTTTT.

This clonotype was counted at least ten times. V gene TRBV12-3 or TRBV12-4 combines with J gene TRBJ1-1, with D uncertain. This CDR3 contains 13 residues. With 5 bases removed from V and 5 bases from J, the gap between germline ends came to 12 bases. CDR3 nucleotides: TGTGCCAGCAGTCGAAATCGTTGGACTGAAGCTTTCTTT. Its translation: CASSRNRWTEAFF.

This clonotype occurred many times. V gene TRBV20-1 combines with J gene TRBJ2-6, with D perhaps assigned TRBD1 or TRBD2 (5 bases each). The CDR3 is 14 residues long. Germline lookup yields CDR1 DFQATT and CDR2 SNEGSKA (reference sequence). CDR3 loop: CSGRDAPGANVLTF. The CDR3 DNA sequence: TGCAGCGGAAGGGACGCCCCTGGGGCCAACGTCCTGACTTTC.

This clonotype was counted many times. The CDR3: CAISAKGADYNEQFF. The CDR3 DNA reads TGTGCCATCAGTGCCAAAGGGGCGGACTACAATGAGCAGTTCTTC. The chain has TRBV10-3 and TRBJ2-1; possibly TRBD1 for D (5 bases). The CDR3 runs 15 residues. V was clipped by 4 bases and J by 3 bases, with 13 bases between them. Germline lookup yields CDR1 ENHRY and CDR2 SYGVKD.

The sample holds many counts of this clonotype. The chain uses TRBV10-2 and TRBJ2-7; 10 bases agree with TRBD2. The V and J ends lost 5 bases and 6 bases, in that order; junction bases with no gene match: 4. CDR3 size: 13 residues. Germline V lookup: CDR1 WSHSY, CDR2 SAAADI. The CDR3, as DNA: TGCGCCAGCAGTCTAGCGGGAGAGGCCGAGCAGTACTTC. It specifies CASSLAGEAEQYF.

This clonotype was recorded many times. The chain uses TRBV14 and TRBJ1-1; the match to TRBD1 covers 8 bases. This CDR3 spans 15 amino acids. Trimming took 5 bases from V and 3 from J; bases not matched to a gene: 8. The germline gives CDR1 SGHDN, CDR2 FVKESK. As DNA, the CDR3 is TGTGCCAGCAGCACGCGGACAGGGAGAGACACTGAAGCTTTCTTT. Translation gives CASSTRTGRDTEAFF.

This clonotype was observed many times. V gene TRBV5-5 combines with J gene TRBJ2-5; D might be TRBD2 (5 bases). Trimming removed 0 bases from V and 5 bases from J, with 17 bases in between. This CDR3 has 16 amino acids. The V gene's germline CDR1 is SGHKS and CDR2 YYEKEE (reference sequence). The CDR3 sequence is CASSLGSSVLMETQYF. The CDR3 coding sequence is TGTGCCAGCAGCTTGGGCAGTAGCGTCTTGATGGAGACCCAGTACTTC.

Many counts were recorded for this clonotype. This chain joins TRBV6-2 or TRBV6-3 and TRBJ2-1, with D hard to call. CDR1 MNHEY and CDR2 SVGEGT come from the germline V gene. The CDR3 is made up of 13 amino acids. Trimming removed 6 bases from V and 7 bases from J, with 13 bases in between. The CDR3 is CASSQPVLNEQFF. The CDR3 DNA reads as TGTGCCAGCAGCCAACCAGTACTAAATGAGCAGTTCTTC.

This clonotype was picked up many times. The gene calls are TRBV28 and TRBJ2-2; D unclear. The CDR3 is 15 residues long. From germline, CDR1 is MDHEN and CDR2 SYDVKM. Trimming shortened V by 1 base and J by 2 bases, and 8 bases separated the two germline ends. This CDR3 is CASSLSPFNTGELFF. The CDR3 DNA is TGTGCCAGCAGTTTATCCCCTTTCAACACCGGGGAGCTGTTTTTT.

This clonotype was seen at least ten times. This chain links TRBV7-9 with TRBJ2-6; D is perhaps TRBD1 (5 bases). Per the germline V gene, CDR1 is SEHNR and CDR2 is FQNEAQ (reference sequence). The germline V and J ends were trimmed by 0 bases and 4 bases, with 10 bases remaining between them. This CDR3 spans 16 amino acids. CDR3 bases: TGTGCCAGCAGCTTAGCAGGGGCGCGAGGGGCCAACGTCCTGACTTTC. Translating it yields CASSLAGARGANVLTF.

By its share, this clonotype is medium-sized. The chain is built from TRBV7-8 and TRBJ2-4, with D perhaps being TRBD1 or TRBD2 (5 bases each). The CDR3 is 15 amino acids. The V and J ends lost 5 bases and 8 bases respectively, with 19 bases between them. Looked up from germline, CDR1 is SGHVS and CDR2 is FQNEAQ. CDR3 bases: TGTGCCAGCAGCCTCCGGGACGGCCTTGGGGACATTCAGTACTTC. It encodes CASSLRDGLGDIQYF.

This clonotype was detected many times. The chain joins TRBV7-2 to TRBJ2-3, with 7 bases that match TRBD2. V lost 3 bases to trimming and J lost 5 bases; unmatched junction nucleotides: 8. Germline lookup yields CDR1 SGHTA and CDR2 FQGNSA. There are 15 residues in the CDR3. Written as DNA, the CDR3 is TGTGCCAGCAGCTTCGGAGCGGGGCTGGGAGATACGCAGTATTTT. This sequence encodes CASSFGAGLGDTQYF.

The table lists this clonotype with many counts. CDR3 bases: TGCGCCAGCAGCCGTGGTGATGGGGGCGGCTACGAGCAGTACTTC. Protein product: CASSRGDGGGYEQYF. J is TRBJ2-7 and V is TRBV5-1; tentatively, D is TRBD1 (6 bases). Germline loops: CDR1 SGHRS, CDR2 YFSETQ. The CDR3 has 15 amino acids. V was shortened by 4 bases and J by 3 bases, with 17 bases between the two germline ends.

This clonotype was picked up many times. The chain couples TRBV11-2 to TRBJ2-7; D is undetermined. This CDR3 comprises 11 residues. V was trimmed by 4 bases and J by 3 bases, leaving 4 bases between them. From germline, CDR1 is SGHAT and CDR2 FQNNGV. CDR3: CASSSVYEQYF. As DNA, the CDR3 is TGTGCCAGCAGCTCGGTCTACGAGCAGTACTTC.

This clonotype was counted at least ten times. The rearrangement links TRBV7-2 to TRBJ2-7; maybe TRBD2 (5 bases). This CDR3 spans 13 amino acids. Germline V gene sequence: CDR1 SGHTA, CDR2 FQGNSA. The germline V and J ends were trimmed by 1 base and 5 bases, with 9 bases remaining between them. CDR3 sequence (DNA): TGTGCCAGCAGCTTAGAGGGCGGGCACGAGCAGTACTTC. It translates to CASSLEGGHEQYF.

This clonotype was seen ten or more times. This chain joins TRBV5-1 and TRBJ2-5; TRBD2 matches 11 bases. The CDR3 consists of 16 residues. Germline values: CDR1 SGHRS, CDR2 YFSETQ. Losses at the gene ends were 4 bases for V and 5 bases for J; bases not matched to a gene: 10. CDR3 nucleotide sequence: TGCGCCAGCAGCAAAGGACTAGCGGGCGGGTGGGAGACCCAGTACTTC. Its translation: CASSKGLAGGWETQYF.

This clonotype was detected many times. CDR3 bases: TGCAGTTTGACTAGCGGGAGCTCCTACGAGCAGTACTTC. Translated: CSLTSGSSYEQYF. The chain employs TRBV20-1 and TRBJ2-7; 12 bases match TRBD2. Germline V gene sequence: CDR1 DFQATT, CDR2 SNEGSKA (reference sequence). The length of the CDR3 is 13 residues. V lost 8 bases and J lost 0; bases outside the gene matches: 2.

The chain links TRBV20-1 to TRBJ2-3, with 9 bases aligning to TRBD2. Germline V CDR1 and CDR2: DFQATT, SNEGSKA (reference sequence). The CDR3 has 15 residues. V gave up 2 bases and J gave up 4 bases; unmatched junction bases: 7. The chain's CDR3 is CSARYLLAGSDTQYF. The CDR3 DNA reads TGCAGTGCTAGATATTTACTAGCGGGTTCAGATACGCAGTATTTT.

This clonotype has at least ten counts. The rearrangement uses TRBV28 and TRBJ2-3; a possible D gene is TRBD2 (6 bases). Germline V gene lookup returns CDR1 MDHEN and CDR2 SYDVKM. The CDR3 length is 15 residues. With 7 bases removed from V and 0 bases from J, the gap between germline ends came to 14 bases. The DNA for the CDR3 is TGTGCCAGCATCAAGATGACTAGAAGCACAGATACGCAGTATTTT. Translated: CASIKMTRSTDTQYF.

The table lists this clonotype with many counts. V is TRBV5-5 and J is TRBJ2-3, with 7 bases fitting TRBD2. This CDR3 has 17 amino acids. The ends lost 4 bases at V and 0 bases at J; junction bases unmatched: 11. Germline V gene sequence: CDR1 SGHKS, CDR2 YYEKEE (reference sequence). The CDR3 loop reads CASSPQISGTSTDTQYF. The CDR3 region has the DNA TGTGCCAGCAGCCCTCAAATCAGCGGGACTAGCACAGATACGCAGTATTTT. Complete variable domain (other parts from reference TRBV5-5 and TRBJ2-3): DAGVTQSPTHLIKTRGQQVTLRCSPISGHKSVSWYQQVLGQGPQFIFQYYEKEERGRGNFPDRFSARQFPNYSSELNVNALLLGDSALYLCASSPQISGTSTDTQYFGPGTRLTVL.

Many counts were recorded for this clonotype. V usage is TRBV5-1 and J usage is TRBJ1-1; D ambiguous. Trimming removed 0 bases from V and 1 base from J, with 7 bases in between. The V gene's germline CDR1 is SGHRS and CDR2 YFSETQ. There are 14 residues in the CDR3. This CDR3 is CASSLGIENTEAFF. For the CDR3, the DNA is TGCGCCAGCAGCTTGGGGATCGAGAACACTGAAGCTTTCTTT. The variable domain in full, with the rest retrieved from reference TRBV5-1 and TRBJ1-1, is KAGVTQTPRYLIKTRGQQVTLSCSPISGHRSVSWYQQTPGQGLQFLFEYFSETQRNKGNFPGRFSGRQFSNSRSEMNVSTLELGDSALYLCASSLGIENTEAFFGQGTRLTVV.

The sample holds a few counts of this clonotype. CDR3 sequence (DNA): TGTGCCAGCTCCCCAGGGGGCCGTCTCTCCTACGAGCAGTACTTC. It is translated as CASSPGGRLSYEQYF. V is TRBV18 and J is TRBJ2-7; 8 nucleotides line up with TRBD1. The CDR3 covers 15 residues. Germline V gene data show CDR1 as KGHSH and CDR2 as LQKENI. J was trimmed by 0 bases and V by 6 bases; bases with no gene match: 7. Full variable domain (outside the CDR3, taken from reference TRBV18 and TRBJ2-7): NAGVMQNPRHLVRRRGQEARLRCSPMKGHSHVYWYRQLPEEGLKFMVYLQKENIIDESGMPKERFSAEFPKEGPSILRIQQVVRGDSAAYFCASSPGGRLSYEQYFGPGTRLTVT.